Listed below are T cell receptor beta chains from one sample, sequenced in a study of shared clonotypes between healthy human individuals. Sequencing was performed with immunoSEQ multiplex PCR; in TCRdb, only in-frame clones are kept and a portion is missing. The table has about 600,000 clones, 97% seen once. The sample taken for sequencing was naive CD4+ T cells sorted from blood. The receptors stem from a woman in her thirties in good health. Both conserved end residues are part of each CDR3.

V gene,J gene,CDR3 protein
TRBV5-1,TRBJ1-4,CASSTGPRGGDEKLFF
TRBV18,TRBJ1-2,CASSPPSGHRLWYGYTF
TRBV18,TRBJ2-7,CASSPSTSGRLLSYEQYF
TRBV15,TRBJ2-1,CATSRDEVRPLEFF
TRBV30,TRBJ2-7,CAWRGSSPYEQYF
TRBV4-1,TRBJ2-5,CASSRPSSGRDQETQYF
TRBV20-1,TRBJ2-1,CSVYPPPFF
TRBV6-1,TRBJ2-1,CASSDPKGLAVVEFF
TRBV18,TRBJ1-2,CASSPSSGPGDGYTF
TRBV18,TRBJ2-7,CASSPRYVGRSSYEQYF